Listed here is a single TCR beta chain. The sample comes from a study of blood T cell repertoires in COVID-19. Study-level information: Material from acute and convalescent COVID-19 was sourced from the United States, Italy and Spain. T cells, B-cell-depleted T cells, or PBMCs supplied cDNA or gDNA.

CDR3 length: 13 amino acids. Germline assignment: CDR1 GTSNPN and CDR2 SVGIG (reference sequence). V lost 0 bases, J lost 4 bases, and 9 bases lay in between. The repertoire was sequenced with immunoSEQ multiplex PCR; TCRdb's copy has only in-frame clones and lacks some. There are more than 95,000 clones in the sample; around three quarters occur only once, and roughly 35% lies in the top ten. The J gene is TRBJ2-5, the V gene TRBV30, with D perhaps TRBD1 (6 bases). The sequence came from a man aged 35-49 years with active or convalescent COVID-19. The sample taken for sequencing was peripheral blood. The CDR3 nucleotides are TGTGCCTGGAGTGTCAGGGGCCGAGAGACCCAGTACTTC. This encodes CAWSVRGRETQYF. The complete variable domain, with remaining parts taken from reference TRBV30 and TRBJ2-5, reads SQTIHQWPATLVQPVGSPLSLECTVEGTSNPNLYWYRQAAGRGLQLLFYSVGIGQISSEVPQNLSASRPQDRQFILSSKKLLLSDSGFYLCAWSVRGRETQYFGPGTRLLVL.